This TCR beta chain emerged from a study of blood T cells in healthy people across ages. CDR3 size: 13 residues. The extraction recovered at least 5 micrograms of total RNA per sample. Primers used in a second PCR of roughly 6 to 12 cycles were a sample-barcoded 5' primer and a J-beta primer mix. Each of the cDNA molecules was tagged by a template-switch adaptor with 12 random nucleotides. TCRdb re-called the 5' RACE reads with MiXCR, one entry per CDR3 protein. This table holds 1.5 million or so distinct CDR3 sequences, around two fifths found once. Notes on the study in general: Age showed a roughly linear inverse relationship with TCR beta diversity per million T cells. It was held that the diversity estimates obtained from one million T cells were underestimates.

About this clonotype: Its antigen is not identified.

The sample taken for sequencing was blood. The source is a woman between 18 and 29 years old in good health. The gene calls are TRBV12-3 or TRBV12-4 and TRBJ2-3; no definite D call. CDR3 coding DNA: TGTACCATCCGAGGCGAAGGGCCAGATACGCAGTATTTT. This sequence encodes CTIRGEGPDTQYF.